Following are 9 T cell receptor beta chains from one sample sequenced in a study of CD8+ T cells in alopecia areata. Sample treatment: oral pan-JAK inhibitor, 5-10 mg twice daily. Reverse transcribed after extraction, RNA yielded cDNA as the sequencing template. Libraries were prepared by immunoSEQ multiplex PCR; TCRdb keeps only in-frame clonotypes and omits some of them. The data show 150,000 to 200,000 clones, with 51% seen just once and 10% held by the top ten. The source material was CD8+ T cells sorted from blood, sampled around week 54, from a patient treated with tofacitinib. The receptors here all came from a human donor with alopecia areata.

This chain uses TRBV2 with TRBJ1-5, with 11 positions matching TRBD1. Germline CDR1 SNHLY, CDR2 FYNNEI. This CDR3 region has 17 residues. V gave up 2 bases and J gave up 2 bases; unmatched junction bases: 5. The CDR3 nucleotides are TGTGCCAGCAGTGAACTGGACAGGGGGCAGGGCAATCAGCCCCAGCATTTT. It translates to CASSELDRGQGNQPQHF.

This clone was seen a few times. The chain recombines TRBV5-6 with TRBJ1-1; 7 bases map to TRBD1. The germline CDR1 and CDR2 sequences are SGHDT and YYEEEE. The V and J ends lost 4 bases and 0 bases, in that order; junction bases with no gene match: 3. CDR3 length: 14 residues. CDR3 nucleotides: TGTGCCAGCAGCGCGGACAGGCTGAACACTGAAGCTTTCTTT. Translation gives CASSADRLNTEAFF.

The rearrangement links TRBV5-6 to TRBJ2-7, with D unclear. Trimming pared 0 bases from V and 3 bases from J, leaving 7 bases between. The CDR3 totals 13 residues. Germline assignment: CDR1 SGHDT and CDR2 YYEEEE. In DNA, the CDR3 is TGTGCCAGCAGCTTGGGACCTCTCTACGAGCAGTACTTC. This sequence encodes CASSLGPLYEQYF.

This clone was counted once. V usage is TRBV13 and J usage is TRBJ1-1; D gene ambiguous. CDR1 is PRHDT, CDR2 FYEKMQ, per germline (reference sequence). The ends were cut back, 0 bases at V and 8 bases at J, with 10 bases in the middle. The CDR3 has 13 amino acids. CDR3 in amino acids: CASSLGLGREAFF. CDR3 in DNA: TGTGCCAGCAGCTTAGGGTTGGGCAGGGAAGCTTTCTTT.

A few counts support this clone. The chain couples TRBV14 to TRBJ2-3, with 7 positions matching TRBD2. The germline CDR1 and CDR2 sequences are SGHDN and FVKESK. V shed 2 bases, J shed 0 bases, and the junction held 2 bases outside the gene matches. CDR3 size: 15 residues. The CDR3 is CASSQLRGSTDTQYF. As DNA, the CDR3 is TGTGCCAGCAGCCAATTGCGGGGGAGCACAGATACGCAGTATTTT.

The chain has TRBV29-1 and TRBJ2-3, with 9 bases lining up with TRBD1. J lost 1 base, V lost 5 bases, and 7 bases had no gene match. Germline V CDR1 and CDR2: SQVTM, ANQGSEA. The length of the CDR3 is 15 residues. The CDR3 DNA reads TGCAGCGTTTTAGGGGACAGGGCCCGCACAGATACGCAGTATTTT. Protein sequence: CSVLGDRARTDTQYF.

The V gene is TRBV5-4, the J gene TRBJ2-1; 9 bases fit TRBD2. CDR1 is SGHNT and CDR2 is YYREEE in the germline V gene (reference sequence). This CDR3 is 16 amino acids long. V dropped 5 bases and J dropped 7; count of bases not matched to a gene: 13. CDR3 loop: CASSHMVVTSGNEQFF. The CDR3 nucleotides are TGTGCCAGCAGTCATATGGTAGTGACTAGCGGTAATGAGCAGTTCTTC.

As DNA, the CDR3 is TGTGCCAGCAGTTACACAATTAACACCGGGGAGCTGTTTTTT. As protein: CASSYTINTGELFF. The chain combines TRBV6-5 with TRBJ2-2, with D unclear. CDR1 is MNHEY and CDR2 is SVGAGI in the germline V gene. With 2 bases removed from V and 2 bases from J, the gap between germline ends came to 6 bases. This CDR3 is 14 amino acids long.

The chain couples TRBV7-9 to TRBJ2-5, with D possibly TRBD1 on 5 matching bases. The length of the CDR3 is 15 residues. V lost 1 base, J lost 2 bases, and 11 bases lay in between. CDR1 is SEHNR and CDR2 is FQNEAQ in the germline V gene (reference sequence). CDR3 sequence: CASSLGSREQETQYF. CDR3 nucleotides: TGTGCCAGCAGCTTAGGGTCCAGGGAACAAGAGACCCAGTACTTC.